One and the same sample provided the 15 T cell receptor beta chains below, sequenced in a study of CXCR3-negative and CXCR3-positive naive CD8 T cells. Study-wide results and caveats: CXCR3-negative naive cells had less hydrophobic TRB CDR3s than did CXCR3-positive naive cells.

No antigen has been assigned to these receptors. TRB cDNA libraries were made by UMI-labeled 5' RACE. One entry per CDR3 protein, without DNA, is what TCRdb gives after re-calling the 5' RACE reads. The table for this sample gives about 98,000 distinct CDR3 sequences. Sequencing was performed on naive CXCR3+ CD8+ T cells from blood. The subset was: CD45RO-CCR7+CD27+CD95- naive CD8+ T cells expressing CXCR3 (TNR3+). These receptors were collected from a human donor in good health. Some clones in this sample may be carry-over from other donors' samples.

The CDR3 sequence is CASSPALGGSTDTQYF. This sequence joins TRBV27 and TRBJ2-3; TCRdb calls TRBD1, which cannot be checked without DNA. The CDR3 runs 16 residues. Germline assignment: CDR1 MNHEY and CDR2 SMNVEV (reference sequence).

V gene TRBV11-3 combines with J gene TRBJ2-2. This CDR3 has 14 amino acids. Germline V gives CDR1 SGHNT, CDR2 YENEEA. CDR3 sequence: CASSPTEFPGELFF. Combining the CDR3 with reference TRBV11-3 and TRBJ2-2 gives the whole variable domain EAGVVQSPRYKIIEKKQPVAFWCNPISGHNTLYWYLQNLGQGPELLIRYENEEAVDDSQLPKDRFSAERLKGVDSTLKIQPAELGDSAVYLCASSPTEFPGELFFGEGSRLTVL.

This chain links TRBV5-5 with TRBJ2-1; TCRdb picks TRBD1, but there is no DNA to check that call. The CDR3 runs 15 residues. Germline CDR1 is SGHKS and CDR2 is YYEKEE (reference sequence). The CDR3 protein is CASSPPDRDLSEQFF.

The chain is built from TRBV20-1 and TRBJ2-1; TCRdb names TRBD2, which stays unverified in the absence of DNA. Germline V gene sequence: CDR1 DFQATT, CDR2 SNEGSKA (reference sequence). The CDR3 sequence is 20 residues long. The CDR3 loop is CSASLAGGPGLYTSYNEQFF.

The chain carries TRBV20-1 and TRBJ1-2; checking the TCRdb D call of TRBD1 is not possible without DNA. The CDR3 extends over 16 amino acids. CDR1 is DFQATT and CDR2 is SNEGSKA in the germline V gene (reference sequence). The CDR3 sequence is CSATFTSRDAVYGYTF.

This chain joins TRBV5-1 and TRBJ2-2. The CDR3 has 15 amino acids. Germline CDR1 reads SGHRS; CDR2 reads YFSETQ. The CDR3 sequence is CASSPRIDPRGELFF.

The chain combines TRBV2 with TRBJ2-1; the TCRdb D gene call, TRBD2, has no DNA to confirm it. The CDR3 is 16 residues long. The V gene's germline CDR1 is SNHLY and CDR2 FYNNEI. This chain's CDR3 is CASSVSSGISYNEQFF.

The chain employs TRBV20-1 and TRBJ2-7; TCRdb outputs TRBD1, but without DNA this stays unchecked. CDR1 is DFQATT and CDR2 is SNEGSKA in the germline V gene (reference sequence). The CDR3 extends over 14 amino acids. CDR3 sequence: CSAKDRDRAYEQYF.

The rearrangement uses TRBV6-2 or TRBV6-3 and TRBJ2-7. The CDR3 totals 13 residues. The V gene's germline CDR1 is MNHEY and CDR2 SVGEGT. This CDR3 reads CASKIPASYEQYF.

The V and J genes are TRBV6-2 or TRBV6-3 and TRBJ2-5. CDR3 length equals 12 residues. Germline V gene sequence: CDR1 MNHEY, CDR2 SVGEGT. The chain's CDR3 is CASSYFQETQYF.

This sequence joins TRBV28 and TRBJ2-7; TCRdb selects TRBD2, and the lack of DNA leaves this call unchecked. The CDR3 runs 15 residues. CDR1 is MDHEN and CDR2 is SYDVKM in the germline V gene. The CDR3 region is CASSLTRVFPYEQYF.

This chain links TRBV4-1 with TRBJ2-7; without DNA, the TCRdb call of TRBD1 cannot be checked. Germline V gives CDR1 MGHRA, CDR2 YSYEKL. CDR3 size: 15 residues. The CDR3 reads CASSRTGKSSYEQYF.

The chain uses TRBV20-1 and TRBJ2-7; TCRdb returns TRBD2, unconfirmable since there is no DNA. Germline lookup yields CDR1 DFQATT and CDR2 SNEGSKA (reference sequence). This CDR3 has 13 amino acids. Here the CDR3 reads CSARPSSSYEQYF.

The chain combines TRBV14 with TRBJ2-7. Germline V gives CDR1 SGHDN, CDR2 FVKESK. CDR3 length: 13 residues. This CDR3 is CASSQPVDYEQYF.

The V gene is TRBV5-1, the J gene TRBJ1-1. This CDR3 comprises 14 residues. Germline lookup yields CDR1 SGHRS and CDR2 YFSETQ. CDR3 protein: CASSPSAGNTEAFF. The variable domain in full, with the rest retrieved from reference TRBV5-1 and TRBJ1-1, is KAGVTQTPRYLIKTRGQQVTLSCSPISGHRSVSWYQQTPGQGLQFLFEYFSETQRNKGNFPGRFSGRQFSNSRSEMNVSTLELGDSALYLCASSPSAGNTEAFFGQGTRLTVV.